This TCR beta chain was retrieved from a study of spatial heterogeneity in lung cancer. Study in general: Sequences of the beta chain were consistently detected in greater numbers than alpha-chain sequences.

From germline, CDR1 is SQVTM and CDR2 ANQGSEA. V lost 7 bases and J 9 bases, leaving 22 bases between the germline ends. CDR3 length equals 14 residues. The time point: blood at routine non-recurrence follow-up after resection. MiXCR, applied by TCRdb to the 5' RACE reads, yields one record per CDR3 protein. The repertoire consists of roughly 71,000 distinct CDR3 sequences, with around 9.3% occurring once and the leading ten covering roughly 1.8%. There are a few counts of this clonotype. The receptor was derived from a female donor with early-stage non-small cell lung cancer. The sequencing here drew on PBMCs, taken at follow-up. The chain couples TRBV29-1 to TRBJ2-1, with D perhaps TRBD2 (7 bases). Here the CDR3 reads CSGSSSGGGGEQFF. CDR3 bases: TGCAGCGGATCCTCATCGGGAGGAGGGGGTGAGCAGTTCTTC.